Below, one T cell receptor (beta chain) is given with its context. What antigen it recognizes has not been identified. The sample holds no much larger clone one base away, and base qualities are not on file. The data were taken from a study of shared T cell receptors in the human thymus (dated by TCRdb to the early 2020s). Context from the whole study: The study investigated the way shared, self-reactive T-cell receptor alpha chains are produced in the human thymus.

V is shortened by 7 bases, J by 4 bases, and the region joining them spans 19 bases. The CDR3 runs 15 amino acids, cysteine and phenylalanine included. CDR3 DNA only is kept here, 45 bases in frame from base 1. The CDR1 and CDR2 encoded by the germline V gene are MDHEN and SYDVKM. Libraries came from the immunoSEQ multiplex PCR assay. In its TCRdb copy, this immuneACCESS table keeps in-frame sequences only and misses some clones. Where compared with another copy, unresolved V genes explain less than half of these, and the others have no known cause. The sample table lists about 710,000 clones, approximately 89% of them with a count of one. In total, the top ten clones hold approximately 0.0097% of the sample. The sample also formed part of further work on human thymus T cells. Taken from the second paper: The donors were immunologically healthy infants in Finland who had open corrective cardiac surgery for congenital heart defects. The thymus tissue came from surgical resects taken out during corrective cardiac surgery. Usage of V and J gene segments appeared to be biased in both the thymic and the peripheral blood repertoires. The related research reported highly overlapping thymic TCR repertoires among unrelated individuals. The study characterized TCR alpha and beta repertoires from seven to nine infant thymus samples and a few related peripheral blood samples. The infant donors were roughly 6 to 244 days old, and the cohort included several males and a couple of females. Thymocytes were released mechanically from tissue and stored at -70 °C as pellets of 10-30 million cells. A QIAsymphony instrument was used to extract genomic DNA from the frozen cell pellets. The immunoSEQ multiplex PCR assay was used to amplify the TCRB and TCRAD loci from a standardized amount of quality-controlled genomic DNA. Amplicons spanned the V(D)J region at a length sufficient to cover the CDR3 and identify V and J genes. The commercial immunoSEQ service was used to sequence amplicons on an Illumina platform. Primer bias and sequencing errors were corrected as previously described, and TCRAD and TCRB definitions were based on the IMGT database. The repertoires were analysed using immunoSEQ Analyzer 3.0 and VDJTools for basic statistics, V/J segment usage, diversity estimates, rarefaction and pairwise overlap. Diversity was estimated with Chao1, ChaoE, Efron-Thisted, Shannon and inverse Simpson indices, and also on datasets down-sampled to the smallest sample. For repertoire overlap, CDR3 nucleotide sequence, V gene and J gene had to match strictly, and clustering was done by Jaccard-based multidimensional scaling. Thymus samples yielded on average about 810,000 unique TCRB clonotypes, compared with 80,000 to 85,000 from blood samples.

The clonotype originates from a boy under two years old with a congenital heart defect. Donor details come from another sample of the same person, matched by shared clones. Recombination joined TRBV28 with TRBJ1-2; perhaps TRBD1 is the D gene, with 6 bases matching. Sample: thymocytes. The sequence in DNA is TGTGCCAGCACAGGGGCGGTCGCGGGGGGCTATGGCTACACCTTC. Translation gives CASTGAVAGGYGYTF.